A selection of T cell receptor beta chains follows, all from one sample in a study of blood T cells in healthy people across ages. TCRdb used MiXCR to reprocess the 5' RACE reads, holding one entry per CDR3 protein. The sample lists about 1.8 million distinct CDR3 sequences; less than 50% were seen once. The sequenced material came from blood. These receptors came from a woman in her thirties or forties in good health. The CDR3 runs from the conserved cysteine through the conserved F or W. Each record gives: D gene, V gene, clone size, J gene, CDR3 protein, CDR3 DNA. A D gene is named only where the DNA matches it firmly. Size is stated for part of the rows, as once, few or many counts, or as a class when the clone is expanded.

.	TRBV7-9	few	TRBJ2-7	CASSPVSREQYF	TGTGCCAGCAGCCCAGTCAGCCGAGAGCAGTACTTC
TRBD1	TRBV5-1	.	TRBJ1-4	CASSLEQGAGGLFF	TGCGCCAGCAGCTTGGAACAGGGGGCTGGTGGACTGTTTTTT
.	TRBV7-2	.	TRBJ1-2	CAGSLSADPRAGYTF	TGTGCCGGCAGCTTATCTGCGGACCCCCGGGCTGGCTACACCTTC
TRBD2	TRBV20-1	.	TRBJ2-5	CSARAPGLAGDEYF	TGCAGTGCTAGAGCGCCGGGACTAGCGGGGGATGAGTACTTC
TRBD1	TRBV29-1	few	TRBJ2-1	CSVADTGGRDNEQFF	TGCAGCGTTGCCGATACAGGGGGTCGGGACAATGAGCAGTTCTTC
.	TRBV15	.	TRBJ2-7	CATSRDLAGYEQYF	TGTGCCACCAGCAGAGATCTGGCAGGCTACGAGCAGTACTTC
.	TRBV20-1	.	TRBJ2-5	CSARDFWAVWETQYF	TGCAGTGCTAGAGACTTTTGGGCGGTCTGGGAGACCCAGTACTTC
TRBD2	TRBV4-1	.	TRBJ2-3	CASSPGLAEHTDTQYF	TGCGCCAGCAGCCCGGGACTAGCGGAACACACAGATACGCAGTATTTT
TRBD1	TRBV7-9	few	TRBJ2-3	CASITTGAGPQRDTQYF	TGTGCCAGCATCACTACAGGGGCGGGCCCCCAGCGAGATACGCAGTATTTT
.	TRBV21-1	once	TRBJ1-2	CASSRPGTENCYGFTF	TGTGCCAGCAGCAGACCTGGGACCGAAAATTGCTATGGCTTCACCTTC
.	TRBV7-3	few	TRBJ2-1	CASSSTSDRPSLFF	TGTGCCAGCAGCTCTACCTCGGACAGACCAAGTCTGTTCTTC
TRBD2	TRBV7-8	.	TRBJ2-7	CASSYSGGASYEQYF	TGTGCCAGCAGCTATAGCGGGGGGGCCTCCTACGAGCAGTACTTC
.	TRBV6-1	.	TRBJ2-6	CASSPHLRGTRASGANVLTF	TGTGCCAGCAGCCCCCATCTGCGTGGGACCCGGGCGTCCGGGGCCAACGTCCTGACTTTC
.	TRBV7-8	.	TRBJ1-2	CATKGTTTANYGYTF	TGTGCCACCAAAGGAACGACCACAGCTAACTATGGCTACACCTTC
.	TRBV11-2	.	TRBJ2-3	CASRSAQSLLITDTQYF	TGTGCCAGCAGATCCGCCCAGAGCCTACTAATCACAGATACGCAGTATTTT
.	TRBV24-1	few	TRBJ2-3	CATRRGQSTDTQYF	TGTGCCACCAGGAGAGGACAAAGCACAGATACGCAGTATTTT
TRBD2	TRBV20-1	.	TRBJ2-7	CSAGLAGGLSEQYF	TGCAGTGCGGGACTAGCGGGGGGGCTTTCCGAGCAGTACTTC
TRBD1	TRBV7-2	.	TRBJ2-4	CASSPGTGIRGEQYF	TGTGCCAGCAGCCCAGGGACAGGGATAAGAGGGGAGCAGTACTTC
.	TRBV7-2	.	TRBJ2-4	CASSLERLTKNIQYF	TGTGCCAGCAGCTTAGAACGGTTAACCAAAAACATTCAGTACTTC
.	TRBV10-3	few	TRBJ2-7	CAISGRNFSSYEQYF	TGTGCCATCAGTGGACGAAATTTTAGCTCCTACGAGCAGTACTTC
.	TRBV4-3	.	TRBJ1-1	CASSQDLGGRAEAFF	TGCGCCAGCAGCCAAGATTTAGGGGGAAGGGCTGAAGCTTTCTTT
.	TRBV3-1	few	TRBJ2-1	CASSQSAEQFF	TGTGCCAGCAGCCAATCTGCTGAGCAGTTCTTC